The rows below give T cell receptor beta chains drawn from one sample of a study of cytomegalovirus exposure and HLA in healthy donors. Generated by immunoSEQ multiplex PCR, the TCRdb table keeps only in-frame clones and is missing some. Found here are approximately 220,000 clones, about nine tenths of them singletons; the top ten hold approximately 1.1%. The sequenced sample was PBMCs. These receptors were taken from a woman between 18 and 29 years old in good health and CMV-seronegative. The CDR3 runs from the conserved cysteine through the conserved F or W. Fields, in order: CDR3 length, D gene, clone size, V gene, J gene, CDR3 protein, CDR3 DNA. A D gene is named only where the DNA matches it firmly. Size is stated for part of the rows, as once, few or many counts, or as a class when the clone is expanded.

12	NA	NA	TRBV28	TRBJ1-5	CASSAQNQPQHF	TGTGCCAGCAGTGCGCAAAATCAGCCCCAGCATTTT
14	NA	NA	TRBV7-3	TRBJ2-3	CASSLGAATDTQYF	TGTGCCAGCAGCTTAGGGGCTGCCACAGATACGCAGTATTTT
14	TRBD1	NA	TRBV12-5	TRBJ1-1	CASGSGQGKPEAFF	TGTGCTAGTGGCTCGGGACAGGGGAAGCCTGAAGCTTTCTTT
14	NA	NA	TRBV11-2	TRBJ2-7	CASSLVRGSYEQYF	TGTGCCAGCAGCTTGGTGCGGGGCTCCTACGAGCAGTACTTC
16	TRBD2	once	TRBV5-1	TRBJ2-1	CASSPSGKSSYNEQFF	TGCGCCAGCAGTCCTAGCGGGAAAAGCTCCTACAATGAGCAGTTCTTC
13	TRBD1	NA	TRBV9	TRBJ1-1	CASSRQGSTEAFF	TGTGCCAGCAGCAGACAGGGTAGCACTGAAGCTTTCTTT
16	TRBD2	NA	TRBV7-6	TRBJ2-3	CASSPLAGGRTDTQYF	TGTGCCAGCAGCCCCCTAGCGGGAGGCCGCACAGATACGCAGTATTTT
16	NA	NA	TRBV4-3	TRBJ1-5	CASSPQNGATNQPQHF	TGCGCCAGCAGCCCCCAGAATGGAGCTACCAATCAGCCCCAGCATTTT
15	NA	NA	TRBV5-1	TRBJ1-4	CASSLRRATNEKLFF	TGCGCCAGCAGCTTAAGACGGGCAACTAATGAAAAACTGTTTTTT
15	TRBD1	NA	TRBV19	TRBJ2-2	CASSITGTGVGELFF	TGTGCCAGTAGTATCACCGGGACAGGGGTCGGGGAGCTGTTTTTT
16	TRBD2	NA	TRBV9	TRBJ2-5	CASSVAGGRAGETQYF	TGTGCCAGCAGCGTAGCCGGCGGGAGGGCCGGAGAGACCCAGTACTTC
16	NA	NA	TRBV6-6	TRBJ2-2	CASSWRQATNTGELFF	TGTGCCAGCAGTTGGAGACAGGCCACGAACACCGGGGAGCTGTTTTTT
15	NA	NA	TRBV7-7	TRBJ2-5	CASSSHPGSQETQYF	TGTGCTAGCAGCTCCCATCCGGGAAGCCAAGAGACCCAGTACTTC
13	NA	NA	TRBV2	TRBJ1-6	CASSDIVGQGPLF	TGTGCCAGCAGTGATATTGTGGGACAAGGCCCGCTTTTT
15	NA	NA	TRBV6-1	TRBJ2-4	CASSPIAERKNIQYF	TGTGCCAGCAGCCCAATAGCGGAGCGCAAAAACATTCAGTACTTC
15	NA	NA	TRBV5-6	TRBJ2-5	CASIPTVGFQETQYF	TGTGCCAGCATCCCGACAGTTGGATTTCAAGAGACCCAGTACTTC
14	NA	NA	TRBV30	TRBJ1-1	CAWSVPGMNTEAFF	TGTGCCTGGAGTGTCCCAGGGATGAACACTGAAGCTTTCTTT
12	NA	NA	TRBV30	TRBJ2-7	CASTTGSYEQYF	TGTGCCTCAACAACAGGATCCTACGAGCAGTACTTC